A selection of T cell receptor beta chains follows, all from one sample in a study of OX40 agonist ivuxolimab in advanced cancers. The assay was immunoSEQ multiplex PCR, and TCRdb's table has in-frame clones only and misses some. This table holds about 63,000 clones, 80% to 90% found once. The sequences come from CD4+ or CD8+ T cells sorted from blood, collected in a trial of the OX40 agonist ivuxolimab. The receptors come from an adult with an advanced solid tumor such as melanoma, head and neck, liver or kidney cancer. CDR3s leave out the opening cysteine and the closing phenylalanine or tryptophan.

j_call | v_call | cdr3_aa
TRBJ2-7 | TRBV2 | ASSPDIYEQY
TRBJ2-2 | TRBV7-3 | ASSSKSNTGELF
TRBJ2-7 | TRBV18 | ASLPSGAGLEQY
TRBJ1-5 | TRBV28 | ASSFVNGYNQPQH
TRBJ2-3 | TRBV4-2 | ASSLLPASSTDTQY
TRBJ2-5 | TRBV7-9 | ASLSSLGLAVETQY
TRBJ1-2 | TRBV9 | ASSVVAANYGYT
TRBJ2-1 | TRBV28 | ASSLGVIEQF
TRBJ2-5 | TRBV7-9 | ASSPGSGTGKGWAQY
TRBJ2-3 | TRBV19 | ASSMQGAFTDTQY
TRBJ1-4 | TRBV5-1 | ASSLDGNEKLF
TRBJ2-5 | TRBV7-9 | ASSFPGGQETQY
TRBJ1-1 | TRBV5-1 | ASSHENTEAF